This is a list of T cell receptor beta chains from one sample in a study of T cell repertoires in cytomegalovirus infection. TCRdb independently ran MiXCR on the reads; one entry per CDR3 protein. Here the sample spans hundreds of thousands of distinct CDR3 sequences, about 9.1% being singletons. The sequenced sample was PBMCs. These receptor sequences come from a human donor in good health (CMV status not recorded). Some clones in this sample may be carry-over from other donors' samples. CDR3s include the opening cysteine and the closing phenylalanine or tryptophan. The order of the fields is CDR3 protein, J gene, clone size, V gene. Size is stated as once, few, many or a size class.

CDR3 protein: CASSIQGKEQTQYF; J gene: TRBJ2-5; clone size: many; V gene: TRBV19
CDR3 protein: CASRPVSGGSYNEQFF; J gene: TRBJ2-1; clone size: many; V gene: TRBV12-3/TRBV12-4
CDR3 protein: CSALGTLLNTEAFF; J gene: TRBJ1-1; clone size: once; V gene: TRBV20-1
CDR3 protein: CASSSSGSGEEYF; J gene: TRBJ2-3; clone size: many; V gene: TRBV7-9
CDR3 protein: CSVEARRSGTEAFF; J gene: TRBJ1-1; clone size: many; V gene: TRBV29-1
CDR3 protein: CASSPLGEGADTGELFF; J gene: TRBJ2-2; clone size: few; V gene: TRBV4-2
CDR3 protein: CASSLDRVYGYTF; J gene: TRBJ1-2; clone size: few; V gene: TRBV18
CDR3 protein: CASSQAGTATNEKLFF; J gene: TRBJ1-4; clone size: many; V gene: TRBV3-1
CDR3 protein: CASSLLAGGDTGELFF; J gene: TRBJ2-2; clone size: medium-sized; V gene: TRBV7-2
CDR3 protein: CASKGQGSDTQYF; J gene: TRBJ2-3; clone size: few; V gene: TRBV7-9
CDR3 protein: CASSAGTDTQYF; J gene: TRBJ2-3; clone size: many; V gene: TRBV6-1
CDR3 protein: CASSLSQLGNTIYF; J gene: TRBJ1-3; clone size: many; V gene: TRBV7-6
CDR3 protein: CASSPAGGLNIQYF; J gene: TRBJ2-4; clone size: many; V gene: TRBV14
CDR3 protein: CSARLDISNQPQHF; J gene: TRBJ1-5; clone size: few; V gene: TRBV20-1
CDR3 protein: CASSSGTGVSYNSPLHF; J gene: TRBJ1-6; clone size: many; V gene: TRBV7-9
CDR3 protein: CAIRGPNQETQYF; J gene: TRBJ2-5; clone size: many; V gene: TRBV10-3
CDR3 protein: CSGLDANTGELFF; J gene: TRBJ2-2; clone size: few; V gene: TRBV29-1
CDR3 protein: CASEGYTGELFF; J gene: TRBJ2-2; clone size: few; V gene: TRBV5-1
CDR3 protein: CASSFSPQRSNTEAFF; J gene: TRBJ1-1; clone size: many; V gene: TRBV5-1
CDR3 protein: CASSEQRTEYNEQFF; J gene: TRBJ2-1; clone size: many; V gene: TRBV25-1
CDR3 protein: CAISLEARETQYF; J gene: TRBJ2-5; clone size: many; V gene: TRBV10-3
CDR3 protein: CASSPSGANYGYTF; J gene: TRBJ1-2; clone size: few; V gene: TRBV5-3